These 28 T cell receptor beta chains were all obtained from the same sample, sequenced in a study of CD8+CD57+ T cells in acquired aplastic anemia. Genomic DNA, the template, was used for profiling of the TCR beta VDJ and CDR3. MiXCR, run by TCRdb on the reads, gives a single entry per CDR3 protein. Here the sample spans some 140,000 distinct CDR3 sequences, about 40% being singletons. The sequenced sample consisted of sorted CD4+, CD8+, or CD8+CD57+ T cells (not recorded which) from PBMCs. These receptors were taken from a human donor in good health, serving as a control.

Concerning this clonotype: A much larger clone differs from this one at a single base, so this may be a read error. The chain combines TRBV4-2 with TRBJ2-5, with D perhaps assigned TRBD1 or TRBD2 (5 bases each). CDR3 length equals 15 residues. The germline V gene encodes CDR1 LGHNA and CDR2 YNFKEQ. The germline V and J ends were trimmed by 0 bases and 4 bases, with 12 bases remaining between them. For the CDR3, the DNA is TGTGCCAGCAGCCAAGATCTGGGGGTGGGAGAGACCCAGTACTTC. As protein: CASSQDLGVGETQYF.

The sample holds many counts of this clonotype. The J gene is TRBJ1-2, the V gene TRBV12-3 or TRBV12-4; unclear D gene. The CDR3 covers 14 residues. Trimming removed 3 bases from V and 4 bases from J, with 12 bases in between. The CDR3 DNA reads TGTGCCAGCAGTTTCGGCGGCACTGGCTATGGCTACACCTTC. Protein sequence: CASSFGGTGYGYTF.

At least ten counts were recorded for this clonotype. CDR3 residues: CASSLSRGQETQYF. The CDR3 nucleotides read TGTGCCAGCAGCTTATCCAGGGGACAAGAGACCCAGTACTTC. This sequence joins TRBV11-2 and TRBJ2-5; possibly TRBD1 for D (6 bases). The V and J ends lost 2 bases and 2 bases respectively, with 9 bases between them. Germline lookup yields CDR1 SGHAT and CDR2 FQNNGV. The CDR3 extends over 14 amino acids.

The genes are TRBV19 and TRBJ2-3; unclear D gene. Germline-derived CDR1 and CDR2 are LNHDA and SQIVND (reference sequence). Trimming left V 0 bases short and J 0 bases short, with 13 bases between. CDR3 length: 17 residues. The CDR3 coding sequence is TGTGCCAGTAGTATAGATAGGACGGCTACTAGCACAGATACGCAGTATTTT. Translating it yields CASSIDRTATSTDTQYF.

The rearrangement joins TRBV24-1 to TRBJ2-3; D might be TRBD2 (6 bases). The CDR3 totals 17 residues. V was clipped by 4 bases and J by 0 bases, with 16 bases between them. Germline V gives CDR1 KGHDR, CDR2 SFDVKD. The CDR3 DNA reads TGTGCCACCAGTGACCGGCGGAGGAGCGGGAGCACAGATACGCAGTATTTT. This codes for CATSDRRRSGSTDTQYF.

This chain joins TRBV25-1 and TRBJ2-7; weak D call: TRBD1 (6 bases). CDR1 MGHDK and CDR2 SYGVNS come from the germline V gene. V was trimmed by 2 bases and J by 3 bases, leaving 14 bases between them. The CDR3 contains 15 residues. CDR3 loop: CASSEVTGALYEQYF. Here the CDR3 DNA reads TGTGCCAGCAGTGAAGTGACAGGTGCTCTCTACGAGCAGTACTTC.

This clonotype came up many times. The chain is built from TRBV4-1 and TRBJ1-3; D gene ambiguous. From germline, CDR1 is MGHRA and CDR2 YSYEKL. V dropped 2 bases and J dropped 6 bases, with 5 bases sitting between them. The CDR3 consists of 12 residues. The CDR3 nucleotides are TGCGCCAGCAGCCAACCCCCAAACACCATATATTTT. As protein: CASSQPPNTIYF.

The chain is built from TRBV19 and TRBJ1-1; D uncertain. Looked up from germline, CDR1 is LNHDA and CDR2 is SQIVND (reference sequence). The CDR3 contains 13 residues. Trimming shortened V by 8 bases and J by 0 bases, and 10 bases separated the two germline ends. CDR3 sequence: CASGSLMNTEAFF. CDR3 nucleotides: TGTGCCAGTGGGAGTTTAATGAACACTGAAGCTTTCTTT.

This clonotype was counted a single time. The junction does not match germline at one end; this may be a read error. The chain combines TRBV10-3 with TRBJ1-1, with D possibly matching TRBD1 (6 bases). The germline V gene has CDR1 ENHRY and CDR2 SYGVKD. There are 16 residues in the CDR3. This CDR3 reads CASSYSRTGSRTKAFF. CDR3 in DNA: TGTGCCAGCAGTTACAGTCGTACAGGGTCGCGCACTAAAGCTTTCTTT.

Many counts were recorded for this clonotype. In DNA form, the CDR3 reads TGTGCCAGCAGTCGGACAGGGTTATCCTACGAGCAGTACTTC. Protein product: CASSRTGLSYEQYF. V gene TRBV6-1 combines with J gene TRBJ2-7; 8 nucleotides align to TRBD1. The CDR3 covers 14 residues. The germline CDR1 and CDR2 sequences are MNHNS and SASEGT. The junction had 4 bases not matched to a gene; V was cut back by 5 bases and J by 1 base.

The chain recombines TRBV4-1 with TRBJ2-3; D is possibly TRBD1 (6 bases). Between the trimmed V and J ends, which lost 3 bases and 2 bases, there was a span of 15 bases. Germline CDR1 reads MGHRA; CDR2 reads YSYEKL. This CDR3 has 16 amino acids. The CDR3 sequence is CASSHSQGTTTDTQYF. CDR3 DNA sequence: TGCGCCAGCAGCCATTCACAGGGAACGACCACAGATACGCAGTATTTT.

For this clonotype: This may come from a read error, since a much larger clone is one base off. This sequence joins TRBV5-1 and TRBJ2-1; perhaps TRBD1 as D (5 bases). The CDR3 covers 13 residues. Germline CDR1 SGHRS, CDR2 YFSETQ. This chain's CDR3 is CVSIPPQGHEQFF. The CDR3 bases are TGCGTCAGCATCCCACCCCAGGGTCATGAGCAGTTCTTC.

In this sample, this clonotype turned up many times. The rearrangement joins TRBV20-1 to TRBJ2-1; 7 bases line up with TRBD2. The junction had 6 bases not matched to a gene; V was cut back by 2 bases and J by 2 bases. CDR1 is DFQATT and CDR2 is SNEGSKA in the germline V gene (reference sequence). There are 15 residues in the CDR3. The CDR3, as DNA: TGCAGTGCTAGATGGGGGGGAACCCCCTACAATGAGCAGTTCTTC. Amino acids: CSARWGGTPYNEQFF.

As for this clonotype: An end of the junction does not agree with germline; a read error may underlie this. J is TRBJ1-2 and V is TRBV20-1; D possibly corresponds to TRBD1 (5 bases). The germline V gene encodes CDR1 DFQATT and CDR2 SNEGSKA (reference sequence). CDR3 length equals 13 residues. The CDR3 sequence: CSARVRQGGGYAF. CDR3 nucleotides: TGCAGTGCTAGAGTGCGGCAGGGTGGAGGCTACGCCTTC.

With respect to this clonotype: One junction end disagrees with the germline gene, perhaps due to a read error. This chain joins TRBV5-1 and TRBJ1-6; 8 bases line up with TRBD1. The CDR3 covers 14 residues. Germline V lookup: CDR1 SGHRS, CDR2 YFSETQ. The CDR3 region is CASSLETGDSPLYF. CDR3 nucleotides: TGCGCCAGCAGCTTGGAGACAGGGGACTCACCCCTCTACTTT.

About this clonotype: A much larger clone lies one base from this, so it may be a read error. The rearrangement uses TRBV3-1 and TRBJ1-3; D is ambiguous. V was pared by 0 bases and J by 4 bases, with 7 bases between. The CDR3 runs to 14 residues. CDR1 is LGHDT and CDR2 is YNNKEL in the germline V gene (reference sequence). CDR3 DNA: TGTGCCAGCAGCCAAGACGGCCTGGGAAACACCATATATTTT. It is translated as CASSQDGLGNTIYF. Filled out from reference TRBV3-1 and TRBJ1-3, the complete variable domain reads DTAVSQTPKYLVTQMGNDKSIKCEQNLGHDTMYWYKQDSKKFLKIMFSYNNKELIINETVPNRFSPKSPDKAHLNLHINSLELGDSAVYFCASSQDGLGNTIYFGEGSWLTVV.

The genes are TRBV25-1 and TRBJ1-1; TRBD1 is a possible D gene (6 bases). This CDR3 has 20 amino acids. Between the trimmed V and J ends, which lost 2 bases and 1 base, there was a span of 26 bases. CDR1 MGHDK and CDR2 SYGVNS come from the germline V gene. CDR3 coding DNA: TGTGCCAGCAGTGAAGGTCTTGGAGGAATGAGGGGGGGACGGAACACTGAAGCTTTCTTT. Translating it yields CASSEGLGGMRGGRNTEAFF.

This clonotype appeared many times. CDR3 in DNA: TGTGCCAGCAGCCTCACCGGGACTAGCGGGACGCGAGGCACCTACGAGCAGTACTTC. Translation gives CASSLTGTSGTRGTYEQYF. The chain employs TRBV12-3 or TRBV12-4 and TRBJ2-7, with TRBD2 matching over 13 bases. This CDR3 contains 19 residues. V lost 6 bases and J lost 2; bases outside the gene matches: 16.

A few counts support this clonotype. This chain links TRBV6-1 with TRBJ1-1; 7 bases align to TRBD1. Germline CDR1 reads MNHNS; CDR2 reads SASEGT. J lost 1 base, V lost 0 bases, and 8 bases had no gene match. This CDR3 contains 17 residues. In DNA form, the CDR3 reads TGTGCCAGCAGTGAAGCTGCATGGACAGGTAAGAACACTGAAGCTTTCTTT. This sequence encodes CASSEAAWTGKNTEAFF.

V and J are TRBV11-2 and TRBJ2-3; TRBD2 aligns across 9 bases. Germline V gives CDR1 SGHAT, CDR2 FQNNGV. The CDR3 is 16 residues long. CDR3 sequence: CACSLLSGGSTDTQYF. In nucleotides, the CDR3 is TGTGCATGCAGCTTACTCAGCGGGGGGAGCACAGATACGCAGTATTTT.

This clonotype was recorded at least ten times. The CDR3 is CASSPDRFEQYF. In DNA form, the CDR3 reads TGTGCCAGCAGCCCGGACAGATTCGAGCAGTACTTC. The chain employs TRBV12-3 or TRBV12-4 and TRBJ2-7, with D possibly matching TRBD1 (6 bases). The CDR3 consists of 12 residues. The V gene lost 6 bases and the J gene lost 6 bases, with 12 bases spanning the gap.

This clonotype was detected a few times. The CDR3 region has the DNA TGTGCCAGCGGGCACCCTTCGGAAGCTTTCTTT. It specifies CASGHPSEAFF. The chain has TRBV27 and TRBJ1-1; D ambiguous. Germline CDR1 and CDR2: MNHEY and SMNVEV (reference sequence). V lost 8 bases and J lost 8, with 12 bases in between. The CDR3 is 11 residues long.

This chain connects TRBV7-9 to TRBJ2-7; D possibly corresponds to TRBD2 (7 bases). The CDR3 spans 15 residues. Trimming stripped 5 bases from V and 5 bases from J, with 19 bases between. Germline assignment: CDR1 SEHNR and CDR2 FQNEAQ (reference sequence). In DNA form, the CDR3 reads TGTGCCAGCAGCCCGGGGGGCGGGAGTCACCACGAGCAGTACTTC. This codes for CASSPGGGSHHEQYF. Drawing the rest from reference TRBV7-9 and TRBJ2-7, the complete variable domain is DTGVSQNPRHKITKRGQNVTFRCDPISEHNRLYWYRQTLGQGPEFLTYFQNEAQLEKSRLLSDRFSAERPKGSFSTLEIQRTEQGDSAMYLCASSPGGGSHHEQYFGPGTRLTVT.

This clonotype appeared many times. This rearrangement joins TRBV7-9 to TRBJ2-5; 10 bases are a match to TRBD2. The V and J ends lost 5 bases and 2 bases, in that order; junction bases with no gene match: 8. Germline CDR1 SEHNR, CDR2 FQNEAQ (reference sequence). The CDR3 loop spans 16 amino acids. The CDR3 DNA reads TGTGCCAGCAGCGTAGGACTAGCGGCTACTCAAGAGACCCAGTACTTC. Translated, it gives CASSVGLAATQETQYF.

The chain links TRBV19 to TRBJ1-5, with 9 bases aligning to TRBD1. Germline CDR1 and CDR2: LNHDA and SQIVND (reference sequence). The CDR3 contains 12 residues. V was clipped by 5 bases and J by 13 bases; unmatched bases: 6. In nucleotides, the CDR3 is TGTGCCAGTAGTCCCCGGGACAGGGCTCAGCATTTT. It specifies CASSPRDRAQHF.

The V gene is TRBV7-6, the J gene TRBJ2-3; D may be TRBD2 (6 bases). Trimming cost V 1 base and J 5 bases, with 7 bases left between them. The CDR3 has 13 amino acids. Germline lookup yields CDR1 SGHVS and CDR2 FNYEAQ. CDR3 residues: CASSLGREDTQYF. CDR3 sequence (DNA): TGTGCCAGCAGCTTAGGGAGGGAAGATACGCAGTATTTT.

The chain links TRBV5-1 to TRBJ2-2; tentatively, D is TRBD1 or TRBD2 (5 bases each). Trimming shortened V by 4 bases and J by 5 bases, and 18 bases separated the two germline ends. Per the germline V gene, CDR1 is SGHRS and CDR2 is YFSETQ. The length of the CDR3 is 16 residues. CDR3 residues: CASSVVGARATGELFF. The CDR3 DNA follows: TGCGCCAGCAGCGTGGTCGGGGCCCGGGCGACCGGGGAGCTGTTTTTT.

The gene calls are TRBV12-5 and TRBJ1-5; D might be TRBD1 (5 bases). CDR3 size: 13 residues. V was pared by 2 bases and J by 4 bases, with 6 bases between. Germline lookup yields CDR1 LGHNT and CDR2 FRNRAP. CDR3 nucleotides: TGTGCTAGTGGTTTGTGGGGGAATCAGCCCCAGCATTTT. Translation: CASGLWGNQPQHF.